This record concerns one T cell receptor beta chain sequence. This specimen comes from a study of vaccination and CD4 T cells after COVID-19. Each CDR3 protein is one row after TCRdb ran MiXCR on the PCR reads. The profile shows 15,000 to 20,000 distinct CDR3 sequences, around two thirds of them singletons. From germline, CDR1 is LNHNV and CDR2 YYDKDF (reference sequence). V lost 1 base and J lost 5, with 17 bases in between. CDR3 length: 16 residues. Material: CD4+ T cells from blood, obtained before SARS-CoV-2 vaccination. The receptor was isolated from a human donor who had recovered from COVID-19. This chain connects TRBV15 to TRBJ2-5, with D perhaps matching TRBD1 (6 bases). This chain's CDR3 is CATSRAPTGGRETQYF. The CDR3 DNA reads as TGTGCCACCAGCAGAGCCCCGACAGGCGGTAGGGAGACCCAGTACTTC. The full variable domain, rest sourced from reference TRBV15 and TRBJ2-5, is DAMVIQNPRYQVTQFGKPVTLSCSQTLNHNVMYWYQQKSSQAPKLLFHYYDKDFNNEADTPDNFQSRRPNTSFCFLDIRSPGLGDTAMYLCATSRAPTGGRETQYFGPGTRLLVL.